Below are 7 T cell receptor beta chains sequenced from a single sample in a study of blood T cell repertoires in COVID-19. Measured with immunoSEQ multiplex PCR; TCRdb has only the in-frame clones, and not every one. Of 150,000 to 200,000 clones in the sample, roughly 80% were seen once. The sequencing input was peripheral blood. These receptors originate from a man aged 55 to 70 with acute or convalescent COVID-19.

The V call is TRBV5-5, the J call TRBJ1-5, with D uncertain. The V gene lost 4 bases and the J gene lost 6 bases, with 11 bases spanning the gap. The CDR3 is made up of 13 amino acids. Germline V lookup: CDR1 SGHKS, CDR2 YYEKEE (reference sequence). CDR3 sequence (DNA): TGTGCCAGCAGCAACGCACCCAGTCAGCCCCAGCATTTT. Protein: CASSNAPSQPQHF.

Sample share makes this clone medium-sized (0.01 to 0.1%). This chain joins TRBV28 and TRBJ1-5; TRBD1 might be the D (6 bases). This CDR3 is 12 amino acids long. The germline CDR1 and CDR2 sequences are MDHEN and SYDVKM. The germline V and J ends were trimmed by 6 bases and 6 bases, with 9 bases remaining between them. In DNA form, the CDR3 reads TGTGCCAGCAGCCAGGGGAGTCAGCCCCAGCATTTT. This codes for CASSQGSQPQHF.

The CDR3 DNA reads as TGTGCCAGCAGCCAAGGCATGGGCGTGGGTAACACTGAAGCTTTCTTT. It encodes CASSQGMGVGNTEAFF. The rearrangement uses TRBV4-2 and TRBJ1-1; D remains unclear. The germline V gene encodes CDR1 LGHNA and CDR2 YNFKEQ. Between the trimmed V and J ends, which lost 1 base and 2 bases, there was a span of 14 bases. The CDR3 sequence is 16 residues long.

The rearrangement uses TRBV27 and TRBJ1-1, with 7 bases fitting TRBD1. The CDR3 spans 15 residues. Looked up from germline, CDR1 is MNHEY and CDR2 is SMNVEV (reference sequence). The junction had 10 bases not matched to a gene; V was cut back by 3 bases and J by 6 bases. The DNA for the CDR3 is TGTGCCAGCAGTTTCTGGAGGGGGCAGAGGGCTGAAGCTTTCTTT. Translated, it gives CASSFWRGQRAEAFF.

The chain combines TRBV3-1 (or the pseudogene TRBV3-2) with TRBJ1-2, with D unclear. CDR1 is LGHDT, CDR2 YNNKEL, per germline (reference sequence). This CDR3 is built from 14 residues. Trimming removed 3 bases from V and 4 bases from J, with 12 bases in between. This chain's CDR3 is CASSQSETSYGYTF. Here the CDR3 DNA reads TGTGCCAGCAGCCAGTCAGAAACCTCCTATGGCTACACCTTC.

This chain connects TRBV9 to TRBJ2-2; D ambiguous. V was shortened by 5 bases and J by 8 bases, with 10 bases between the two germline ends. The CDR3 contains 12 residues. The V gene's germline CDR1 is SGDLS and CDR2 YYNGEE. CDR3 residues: CASSDDWGELFF. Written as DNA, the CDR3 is TGTGCCAGCAGTGACGACTGGGGGGAGCTGTTTTTT.

The CDR3 sequence: CASSPIQGYGYTF. The CDR3, as DNA: TGTGCCAGCTCACCAATACAGGGCTATGGCTACACCTTC. The chain is built from TRBV18 and TRBJ1-2; D may be TRBD1 (6 bases). The CDR3 has 13 amino acids. Germline-derived CDR1 and CDR2 are KGHSH and LQKENI. With 2 bases removed from V and 4 bases from J, the gap between germline ends came to 8 bases.